This T cell receptor (beta chain) was observed in a study of blood T cell repertoires in COVID-19. Measured with immunoSEQ multiplex PCR; TCRdb has only the in-frame clones, and not every one. Among 130,000 to 150,000 clones listed, about 86% were seen once. The CDR3 extends over 14 amino acids. The ends were cut back, 1 base at V and 5 bases at J, with 11 bases in the middle. Germline lookup yields CDR1 MGHRA and CDR2 YSYEKL. This clonotype was sampled from a woman in her forties with acute or convalescent COVID-19. Sequenced: peripheral blood. The chain recombines TRBV4-1 with TRBJ1-1, with D possibly being TRBD1 (5 bases). CDR3 coding DNA: TGCGCCAGCAGCCAAGGGACATATTGGACTGAAGCTTTCTTT. It specifies CASSQGTYWTEAFF.